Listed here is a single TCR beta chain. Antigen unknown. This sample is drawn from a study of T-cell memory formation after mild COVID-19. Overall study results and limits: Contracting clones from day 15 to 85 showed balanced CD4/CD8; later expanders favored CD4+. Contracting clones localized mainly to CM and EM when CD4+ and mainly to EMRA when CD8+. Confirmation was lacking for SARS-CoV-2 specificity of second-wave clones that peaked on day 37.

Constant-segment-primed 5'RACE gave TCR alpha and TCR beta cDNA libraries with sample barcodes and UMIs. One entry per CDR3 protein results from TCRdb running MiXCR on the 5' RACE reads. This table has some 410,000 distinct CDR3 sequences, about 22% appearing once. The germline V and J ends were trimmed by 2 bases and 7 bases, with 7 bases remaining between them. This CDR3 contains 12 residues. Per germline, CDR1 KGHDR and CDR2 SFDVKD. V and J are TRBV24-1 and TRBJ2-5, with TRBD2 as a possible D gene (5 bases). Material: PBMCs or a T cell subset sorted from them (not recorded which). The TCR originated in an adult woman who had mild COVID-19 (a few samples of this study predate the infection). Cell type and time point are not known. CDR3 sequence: CATSDWAGTQYF. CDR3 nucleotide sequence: TGTGCCACCAGTGATTGGGCGGGGACCCAGTACTTC.